This T cell receptor (beta chain) was identified during a study of TIL therapy for anti-PD-1-resistant metastatic lung cancer. Background on the study: By whole-exome sequencing, median non-synonymous tumor mutation burden was under 1.9 mutations per megabase. Study conclusions and caveats: The cohort had more treatment-naive, never-smoker and oncogene-addicted patients than typical.

As to this clone: What it recognizes is unknown.

The immunoSEQ assay was v3. The method was immunoSEQ multiplex PCR; TCRdb's version includes in-frame clones alone and lacks a portion of them. Found here are more than 8,000 clones, about 55% of them singletons; the top ten hold roughly 12%. V lost 3 bases, J lost 3 bases, and 11 bases lay in between. Germline CDR1 SGHTA, CDR2 FQGNSA. The CDR3 consists of 14 residues. Time point meaning: pre-treatment sample, taken before nivolumab and TIL therapy. Tumor tissue came from excised metastases, mostly pleural nodules or supraclavicular lymph nodes. Adults with stage 4 NSCLC were enrolled in a phase I trial.

The chain joins TRBV7-2 to TRBJ1-1; maybe TRBD1 (6 bases). The starting material was tumor tissue, obtained at baseline. The TCR originated in a person between 30 and 79 years old with non-small cell lung cancer. CDR3 in DNA: TGTGCCAGCAGCTTTACGGGGGCGGACACTGAAGCTTTCTTT. It codes for CASSFTGADTEAFF.